This TCR beta chain was sequenced during a study of T cells in Graves' hyperthyroidism and ophthalmopathy. An absence of ophthalmopathy progression within 18 months meant stable Graves' hyperthyroidism. Each diagnosis drew on symptoms, thyroxine, TRAb, thyroid ultrasound and orbital computed tomography findings. The investigators amplified TCR beta CDR3 regions from RNA transcripts. The TCR CDR3 first-round RT-PCR relied on the HTBI primer set. TCRdb re-derived calls from the multiplex PCR reads in MiXCR, one entry per CDR3 protein. The sample records 540,000 or so distinct CDR3 sequences, less than 20% being singletons. The germline gives CDR1 SGHTS, CDR2 YDEGEE. This CDR3 is built from 14 residues. Trimming stripped 4 bases from V and 7 bases from J, with 17 bases between. In regard to this clonotype: Its specificity is unknown.

Findings and caveats of the study: Before onset, by a median of approximately 5.9 months, the model predicted ophthalmopathy. Researchers found most expanded thyroid clonotypes above 0.001 in blood as well.

Material: blood. The origin of this receptor is a woman aged 25-40 years with Graves' hyperthyroidism. J is TRBJ2-5 and V is TRBV5-8, with D uncertain. CDR3 sequence reads: CASSLPLTLRTQYF. As DNA, the CDR3 is TGTGCCAGCAGCCTCCCATTAACACTACGGACCCAGTACTTC.